The next 9 T cell receptor beta chains were all read from a single sample in a study of T cell changes during pregnancy in multiple sclerosis. The assay was immunoSEQ multiplex PCR, and TCRdb's table has in-frame clones only and misses some. The sample carries approximately 80,000 clones, about 94% recorded once. Sequences were derived from peripheral blood, sampled in the third trimester of pregnancy. Receptors were obtained from a female donor with multiple sclerosis, enrolled in a pregnancy study.

The chain is built from TRBV12-5 and TRBJ2-2, with TRBD1 identical over 7 bases. V lost 5 bases and J lost 0; bases outside the gene matches: 3. CDR1 is LGHNT, CDR2 FRNRAP, per germline. The CDR3 runs to 15 residues. The CDR3 sequence: CASGLGTANTGELFF. As DNA, the CDR3 is TGTGCTAGTGGTCTCGGGACAGCGAACACCGGGGAGCTGTTTTTT. The full variable domain, rest sourced from reference TRBV12-5 and TRBJ2-2, is DARVTQTPRHKVTEMGQEVTMRCQPILGHNTVFWYRQTMMQGLELLAYFRNRAPLDDSGMPKDRFSAEMPDATLATLKIQPSEPRDSAVYFCASGLGTANTGELFFGEGSRLTVL.

The rearrangement joins TRBV7-9 to TRBJ2-3; TRBD2 agrees at 12 bases. V trimming: 4 bases; J trimming: 2 bases; junction bases outside the gene matches: 10. This CDR3 contains 18 residues. CDR1 and CDR2 from the germline V gene are SEHNR and FQNEAQ (reference sequence). The CDR3 sequence: CASSSQTLAGGITDTQYF. The DNA of the CDR3 is TGTGCCAGCAGCTCCCAAACCCTAGCGGGGGGGATCACAGATACGCAGTATTTT. The whole variable domain, filled in from reference TRBV7-9 and TRBJ2-3, reads DTGVSQNPRHKITKRGQNVTFRCDPISEHNRLYWYRQTLGQGPEFLTYFQNEAQLEKSRLLSDRFSAERPKGSFSTLEIQRTEQGDSAMYLCASSSQTLAGGITDTQYFGPGTRLTVL.

The rearrangement uses TRBV5-4 and TRBJ1-2; TRBD1 aligns across 9 bases. Losses at the gene ends were 5 bases for V and 5 bases for J; bases not matched to a gene: 4. Germline CDR1 SGHNT, CDR2 YYREEE (reference sequence). This CDR3 is 13 amino acids long. DNA for the CDR3: TGTGCCAGCAGGTTGACAGGGGGTTATGGCTACACCTTC. Its protein is CASRLTGGYGYTF.

The chain combines TRBV9 with TRBJ2-6; D is perhaps TRBD2 (7 bases). V was trimmed by 0 bases and J by 2 bases, leaving 15 bases between them. Per germline, CDR1 SGDLS and CDR2 YYNGEE. The CDR3 is made up of 18 amino acids. DNA for the CDR3: TGTGCCAGCAGCGTAGGGGGGGGGCGAGGGACTGGGGCCAACGTCCTGACTTTC. This encodes CASSVGGGRGTGANVLTF. The complete variable domain, with remaining parts taken from reference TRBV9 and TRBJ2-6, reads DSGVTQTPKHLITATGQRVTLRCSPRSGDLSVYWYQQSLDQGLQFLIQYYNGEERAKGNILERFSAQQFPDLHSELNLSSLELGDSALYFCASSVGGGRGTGANVLTFGAGSRLTVL.

This clone was detected only a few times. The V gene is TRBV9, the J gene TRBJ1-1; D remains ambiguous. Trimming left V 0 bases short and J 3 bases short, with 9 bases between. This CDR3 has 14 residues. The germline V gene encodes CDR1 SGDLS and CDR2 YYNGEE. CDR3 region: CASSVAWRDTEAFF. CDR3 nucleotide sequence: TGTGCCAGCAGCGTAGCTTGGAGGGACACTGAAGCTTTCTTT. Variable domain in full (rest from reference TRBV9 and TRBJ1-1): DSGVTQTPKHLITATGQRVTLRCSPRSGDLSVYWYQQSLDQGLQFLIQYYNGEERAKGNILERFSAQQFPDLHSELNLSSLELGDSALYFCASSVAWRDTEAFFGQGTRLTVV.

V and J are TRBV11-3 and TRBJ1-1; 7 bases match TRBD1. V shed 3 bases, J shed 5 bases, and the junction held 3 bases outside the gene matches. Germline CDR1 is SGHNT and CDR2 is YENEEA. This CDR3 has 13 amino acids. The CDR3: CASSFRGETEAFF. The CDR3 DNA sequence: TGTGCCAGCAGCTTCAGGGGGGAAACTGAAGCTTTCTTT.

This sequence joins TRBV7-6 and TRBJ2-2, with 8 bases identical to TRBD2. The CDR3 totals 18 residues. V lost 2 bases to trimming and J lost 0 bases; unmatched junction nucleotides: 8. Germline CDR1 is SGHVS and CDR2 is FNYEAQ. The CDR3: CASSLTLPGGANTGELFF. The DNA of the CDR3 is TGTGCCAGCAGCTTAACCCTTCCCGGGGGGGCGAACACCGGGGAGCTGTTTTTT.

The chain combines TRBV5-4 with TRBJ2-1; the D gene is possibly TRBD2 (5 bases). Germline CDR1 reads SGHNT; CDR2 reads YYREEE (reference sequence). The CDR3 consists of 12 residues. V was cut by 5 bases and J by 6 bases, with 9 bases left in between. In DNA form, the CDR3 reads TGTGCCAGCAGGGGAGATGGCAATGAGCAGTTCTTC. Amino acid sequence: CASRGDGNEQFF.

Only one count was recorded for this clone. The rearrangement uses TRBV27 and TRBJ1-5, with 7 bases aligning to TRBD1. This CDR3 comprises 15 residues. V lost 0 bases, J lost 4 bases, and 3 bases stayed unmatched. Germline CDR1 and CDR2: MNHEY and SMNVEV (reference sequence). DNA of the CDR3: TGTGCCAGCAGTTTATCTGGGACAGAAAATCAGCCCCAGCATTTT. It encodes CASSLSGTENQPQHF.